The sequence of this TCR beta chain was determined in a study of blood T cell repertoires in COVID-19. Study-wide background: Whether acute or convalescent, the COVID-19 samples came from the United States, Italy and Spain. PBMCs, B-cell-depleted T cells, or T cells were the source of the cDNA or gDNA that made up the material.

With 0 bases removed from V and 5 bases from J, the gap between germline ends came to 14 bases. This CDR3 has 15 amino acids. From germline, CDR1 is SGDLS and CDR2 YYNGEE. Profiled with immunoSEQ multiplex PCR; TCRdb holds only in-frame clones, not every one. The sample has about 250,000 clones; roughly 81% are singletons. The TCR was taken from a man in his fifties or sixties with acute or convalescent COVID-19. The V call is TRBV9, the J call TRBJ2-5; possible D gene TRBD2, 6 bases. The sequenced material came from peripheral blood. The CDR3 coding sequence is TGTGCCAGCAGCGTAGTAGGGACTTTGGGGGAGACCCAGTACTTC. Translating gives CASSVVGTLGETQYF. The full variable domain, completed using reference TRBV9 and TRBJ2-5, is DSGVTQTPKHLITATGQRVTLRCSPRSGDLSVYWYQQSLDQGLQFLIQYYNGEERAKGNILERFSAQQFPDLHSELNLSSLELGDSALYFCASSVVGTLGETQYFGPGTRLLVL.